What follows is one T cell receptor (beta chain) and its context. Its specificity is unknown. This sample was taken from a study of T-cell memory formation after mild COVID-19. Study-wide context: TCR clusters largely stayed donor specific.

TCRdb fed the 5' RACE reads into MiXCR, producing one record per CDR3 protein. The sample has 110,000 to 150,000 distinct CDR3 sequences, under 30% seen once. Study results and limitations: Several responding clones turned up in pre-infection memory, indicating that cross-reactive memory may have taken part.

The sequencing sample was made of PBMCs or a T cell subset sorted from them (not recorded which). This TCR was sampled from an adult woman who had mild COVID-19 (a few samples of this study predate the infection). Cell type and time point are not known.

The CDR3 coding sequence is TGTGCCAGCAGTTACGCCCAAGCGGGAGGTGAAGATACGCAGTATTTT. Residues: CASSYAQAGGEDTQYF. The V gene is TRBV6-2 or TRBV6-3, the J gene TRBJ2-3, with 9 bases matching TRBD2. The CDR3 length is 16 residues. V shed 2 bases and J 5 bases; nucleotides not matched to a gene: 8. The germline V gene has CDR1 MNHEY and CDR2 SVGEGT.